The 18 T cell receptor beta chains listed next were all sequenced from one sample in a study of cytomegalovirus exposure and HLA in healthy donors. This PCR relied on a set of 60 Vbeta primers and 13 Jbeta primers. Generated by immunoSEQ multiplex PCR, the TCRdb table keeps only in-frame clones and is missing some. The table includes 35,000 to 50,000 clones, over 75% detected once. Sequenced sample: PBMCs. Receptors originate from a man aged 45 to 65 in good health and CMV-seronegative.

The CDR3 reads CASSQVGTGGLDEQFF. The CDR3 nucleotides are TGCGCCAGCAGCCAAGTCGGGACAGGGGGGCTCGATGAGCAGTTCTTC. This chain links TRBV4-3 with TRBJ2-1, with TRBD1 identical over 11 bases. J lost 8 bases, V lost 1 base, and 7 bases had no gene match. Germline V CDR1 and CDR2: LGHNA, YSLEER. The CDR3 loop spans 16 amino acids.

The V call is TRBV11-2, the J call TRBJ2-7; D is perhaps TRBD1 (7 bases). V dropped 5 bases and J dropped 1 base, with 24 bases sitting between them. The CDR3 has 18 residues. The germline V gene has CDR1 SGHAT and CDR2 FQNNGV. The CDR3: CASSSRRPGGSGSYEQYF. As DNA, the CDR3 is TGTGCCAGCAGCAGTAGGAGGCCAGGGGGTAGCGGATCCTACGAGCAGTACTTC.

This chain connects TRBV4-1 to TRBJ1-4; D is uncertain. V gave up 4 bases and J gave up 8 bases, with 17 bases separating them. The CDR3 covers 15 residues. Germline CDR1 is MGHRA and CDR2 is YSYEKL. CDR3 sequence (DNA): TGCGCCAGCAGCCTTAGATGGGCCCGAGAGGAAAAACTGTTTTTT. It codes for CASSLRWAREEKLFF.

This chain links TRBV19 with TRBJ1-5; 7 bases map to TRBD1. V shed 10 bases and J 4 bases; nucleotides not matched to a gene: 19. Germline V gene sequence: CDR1 LNHDA, CDR2 SQIVND (reference sequence). The CDR3 is 17 residues long. In DNA, the CDR3 is TGTGCCACCCTTGGAGGGGGACAGCGTGGGGATAATCAGCCCCAGCATTTT. Its translation is CATLGGGQRGDNQPQHF.

The chain joins TRBV16 to TRBJ2-1, with D uncertain. Germline CDR1 KGHSY, CDR2 FQNENV. CDR3 length: 13 amino acids. V lost 0 bases and J lost 6, with 6 bases in between. The CDR3 nucleotides read TGTGCCAGCAGCCAATCTGCCGGCAATGAGCAGTTCTTC. This codes for CASSQSAGNEQFF.

This chain joins TRBV4-3 and TRBJ2-1, with 14 bases aligning to TRBD2. CDR1 and CDR2 (germline): LGHNA, YSLEER. The V gene end was trimmed by 4 bases and the J gene end by 8 bases; junction bases not matched to a gene: 13. The CDR3 is 18 amino acids. CDR3 bases: TGCGCCAGCAGCCGAGGGACTAGCGGGAGAGGGGGGGGCGATGAGCAGTTCTTC. Protein sequence: CASSRGTSGRGGGDEQFF.

The chain links TRBV4-3 to TRBJ2-1; TRBD2 matches at 9 bases. Trimming cost V 8 bases and J 0 bases; bases outside gene matches: 5. Germline V CDR1 and CDR2: LGHNA, YSLEER. The length of the CDR3 is 15 residues. CDR3: CASSTSGSSYNEQFF. DNA for the CDR3: TGCGCCAGCTCGACTAGCGGAAGCTCCTACAATGAGCAGTTCTTC.

CDR3 DNA: TGTGCCAGCAGCTTAGTCGGGACTCACACCGGGGAGCTGTTTTTT. Protein: CASSLVGTHTGELFF. This chain uses TRBV7-8 with TRBJ2-2; possibly TRBD2 for D (6 bases). Trimming shortened V by 1 base and J by 3 bases, and 9 bases separated the two germline ends. The CDR3 runs to 15 residues. Germline V gives CDR1 SGHVS, CDR2 FQNEAQ.

This clone was detected only a few times. The CDR3 sequence: CASSGYRGTSYNEQFF. CDR3 coding DNA: TGTGCCAGCAGTGGCTACAGGGGTACCTCCTACAATGAGCAGTTCTTC. The chain employs TRBV6-1 and TRBJ2-1; 7 nucleotides agree with TRBD1. V was clipped by 4 bases and J by 0 bases; unmatched bases: 6. Germline assignment: CDR1 MNHNS and CDR2 SASEGT. The CDR3 is made up of 16 amino acids.

This rearrangement joins TRBV28 to TRBJ1-5; TRBD1 matches 10 bases. Germline V lookup: CDR1 MDHEN, CDR2 SYDVKM. V lost 3 bases and J lost 4; bases outside the gene matches: 6. CDR3 length: 16 residues. CDR3 in DNA: TGTGCCAGCAGTTTTGTGGACAGGGGGTATAATCAGCCCCAGCATTTT. Translation: CASSFVDRGYNQPQHF.

This clone was counted a single time. This sequence joins TRBV7-3 and TRBJ2-1; D gene ambiguous. The germline CDR1 and CDR2 sequences are SGHTA and FQGTGA. V dropped 1 base and J dropped 4 bases, with 11 bases sitting between them. The CDR3 has 15 residues. Here the CDR3 DNA reads TGTGCCAGCAGCTTAATGGGCAGAGAGTACAATGAGCAGTTCTTC. Its translation: CASSLMGREYNEQFF.

The chain carries TRBV9 and TRBJ1-2; D unclear. This CDR3 is 13 amino acids long. Trimming shortened V by 4 bases and J by 4 bases, and 11 bases separated the two germline ends. Germline V gene sequence: CDR1 SGDLS, CDR2 YYNGEE. The CDR3 DNA follows: TGTGCCAGCAGCCACACGGGGTCCTATGGCTACACCTTC. Its protein product is CASSHTGSYGYTF.

The V and J genes are TRBV7-2 and TRBJ2-3; weak D call: TRBD2 (5 bases). The V and J ends lost 1 base and 3 bases respectively, with 11 bases between them. Germline V gene data show CDR1 as SGHTA and CDR2 as FQGNSA. The CDR3 totals 15 residues. CDR3: CASSLGPEGTDTQYF. CDR3 coding DNA: TGTGCCAGCAGCTTAGGTCCCGAGGGTACAGATACGCAGTATTTT.

This clone was detected a few times. The rearrangement uses TRBV25-1 and TRBJ2-3; TRBD2 aligns across 8 bases. The CDR3 length is 18 residues. Germline V gene sequence: CDR1 MGHDK, CDR2 SYGVNS. V was clipped by 4 bases and J by 2 bases; unmatched bases: 14. The CDR3 DNA reads as TGTGCCAGCAGTGTAGATCTGGGAGCGGGGGAATTCACAGATACGCAGTATTTT. Amino acid sequence: CASSVDLGAGEFTDTQYF.

The chain has TRBV27 and TRBJ2-2; D is ambiguous. Trimming shortened V by 3 bases and J by 2 bases, and 7 bases separated the two germline ends. Germline-derived CDR1 and CDR2 are MNHEY and SMNVEV (reference sequence). The CDR3 has 14 amino acids. CDR3 loop: CASSFEVNTGELFF. DNA of the CDR3: TGTGCCAGCAGTTTTGAGGTCAACACCGGGGAGCTGTTTTTT.

The chain uses TRBV7-9 and TRBJ2-7; 7 bases fit TRBD1. V lost 3 bases, J lost 3 bases, and 8 bases stayed unmatched. This CDR3 spans 15 amino acids. Germline CDR1 reads SEHNR; CDR2 reads FQNEAQ (reference sequence). Here the CDR3 reads CASSFRDREHYEQYF. For the CDR3, the DNA is TGTGCCAGCAGCTTTCGGGACAGAGAACACTACGAGCAGTACTTC.

This rearrangement joins TRBV28 to TRBJ1-4, with 8 positions matching TRBD1. Trimming at V came to 5 bases and at J to 8 bases, leaving 10 bases not matched to a gene. Germline V lookup: CDR1 MDHEN, CDR2 SYDVKM. The CDR3 loop spans 15 amino acids. CDR3 DNA sequence: TGTGCCAGCAGTGGATTAACAGGGGGAGGGGAAAAACTGTTTTTT. It specifies CASSGLTGGGEKLFF.

This clone appeared once. The chain uses TRBV20-1 and TRBJ2-1; D gene unclear. Per germline, CDR1 DFQATT and CDR2 SNEGSKA (reference sequence). The CDR3 sequence is 11 residues long. Trimming removed 5 bases at V and 15 bases at J, with 17 bases between. CDR3 DNA sequence: TGCAGTGCTGCGCGATCGATTTTCGGGTTCTTC. Protein sequence: CSAARSIFGFF.